Shown below are 22 T cell receptor beta chains from a single sample sequenced in a study of Graves' ophthalmopathy and Graves' hyperthyroidism. RNA transcripts were the source from which TCR beta CDR3 regions were amplified. RT-PCR in the first round used HTBI primers; a second-round multiplex PCR followed. MiXCR was run by TCRdb on the multiplex PCR reads, yielding one entry per CDR3 protein. The sample consists of hundreds of thousands of distinct CDR3 sequences, over 20% of them appearing once. Sequences were obtained from peripheral blood. Source of these receptors: a woman aged 18-35 years with stable Graves' hyperthyroidism. Some clones in this sample may be carry-over from other donors' samples.

Many counts were recorded for this clonotype. The chain joins TRBV11-2 to TRBJ2-3, with D unclear. The CDR3 spans 14 residues. The V gene's germline CDR1 is SGHAT and CDR2 FQNNGV. Trimming shortened V by 1 base and J by 4 bases, and 9 bases separated the two germline ends. The CDR3 protein is CASSLGALPDTQYF. CDR3 nucleotides: TGTGCCAGCAGCTTAGGGGCTTTACCAGATACGCAGTATTTT.

This clonotype was counted ten times or more. The V gene is TRBV5-1, the J gene TRBJ1-2; D gene uncertain. This CDR3 spans 12 amino acids. From germline, CDR1 is SGHRS and CDR2 YFSETQ. The V and J ends lost 5 bases and 2 bases respectively, with 7 bases between them. This chain's CDR3 is CASSAANYGYTF. DNA for the CDR3: TGCGCCAGCAGTGCCGCAAACTATGGCTACACCTTC.

The sample holds many counts of this clonotype. In DNA form, the CDR3 reads TGTGCCAGCAGCTCAATGGGACAGAATAGCAATCAGCCCCAGCATTTT. Translating it yields CASSSMGQNSNQPQHF. This chain links TRBV5-5 with TRBJ1-5, with TRBD1 matching over 7 bases. J lost 0 bases, V lost 3 bases, and 6 bases had no gene match. Germline loops: CDR1 SGHKS, CDR2 YYEKEE (reference sequence). The CDR3 contains 16 residues.

There are many counts of this clonotype. An end of the junction does not agree with germline; a read error may underlie this. DNA of the CDR3: TGTGCCAGCAGCTTAGGGGGACACTCCCTTACTCTGCACTTC. It is translated as CASSLGGHSLTLHF. The chain uses TRBV7-2 and TRBJ2-7; weak D call: TRBD1 (6 bases). Germline V gene data show CDR1 as SGHTA and CDR2 as FQGNSA. The CDR3 covers 14 residues.

There are many counts of this clonotype. The V call is TRBV12-3 or TRBV12-4, the J call TRBJ1-2, with 8 bases matching TRBD1. Trimming cost V 4 bases and J 6 bases; bases outside gene matches: 13. CDR3 length: 16 amino acids. The chain's CDR3 is CASSWTGKAAPHGYTF. DNA of the CDR3: TGTGCCAGCAGTTGGACAGGGAAGGCGGCACCCCATGGCTACACCTTC.

The V gene is TRBV12-3 or TRBV12-4, the J gene TRBJ2-7, with 11 bases fitting TRBD1. Trimming removed 5 bases from V and 3 bases from J; junction bases left unmatched: 6. This CDR3 is 15 amino acids long. DNA of the CDR3: TGTGCCAGCAGTGCCAGGACAGGGGGCATCTACGAGCAGTACTTC. It translates to CASSARTGGIYEQYF.

This clonotype was counted ten times or more. This sequence joins TRBV2 and TRBJ1-1, with D unresolved. The CDR3 consists of 14 residues. Germline CDR1 SNHLY, CDR2 FYNNEI. V lost 6 bases and J lost 0, with 11 bases in between. The DNA of the CDR3 is TGTGCCAGCAGAGCAGCTATCATGAACACTGAAGCTTTCTTT. It yields the protein CASRAAIMNTEAFF.

In this sample, this clonotype turned up a few times. The chain carries TRBV19 and TRBJ1-6; D might be TRBD1 (6 bases). The CDR3 is 16 residues long. Germline CDR1 and CDR2: LNHDA and SQIVND (reference sequence). Trimming left V 7 bases short and J 5 bases short, with 18 bases between. CDR3 DNA: TGTGCCAGTACCGACCGTTGGACAGCTGATAATTCACCCCTCCACTTT. This sequence encodes CASTDRWTADNSPLHF.

This clonotype turned up a few times. The chain recombines TRBV11-2 with TRBJ1-5; D not resolved. With 1 base removed from V and 4 bases from J, the gap between germline ends came to 14 bases. CDR1 and CDR2 (germline): SGHAT, FQNNGV. This CDR3 spans 16 amino acids. The CDR3 sequence is CASSLVGGKVNQPQHF. CDR3 nucleotide sequence: TGTGCCAGCAGCTTAGTTGGAGGGAAAGTAAATCAGCCCCAGCATTTT. Drawing the rest from reference TRBV11-2 and TRBJ1-5, the complete variable domain is EAGVAQSPRYKIIEKRQSVAFWCNPISGHATLYWYQQILGQGPKLLIQFQNNGVVDDSQLPKDRFSAERLKGVDSTLKIQPAKLEDSAVYLCASSLVGGKVNQPQHFGDGTRLSIL.

The rearrangement joins TRBV28 to TRBJ2-5, with a weak D call TRBD1 (6 bases). Germline V lookup: CDR1 MDHEN, CDR2 SYDVKM. V was trimmed by 6 bases and J by 5 bases, leaving 13 bases between them. The CDR3 is 13 amino acids. The CDR3 sequence is CASRQQGSETQYF. The CDR3, as DNA: TGTGCCAGCAGACAACAGGGTTCGGAGACCCAGTACTTC.

This clonotype occurred many times. This sequence joins TRBV6-2 or TRBV6-3 and TRBJ1-2, with 7 nucleotides matching TRBD1. The V gene end was trimmed by 4 bases and the J gene end by 2 bases; junction bases not matched to a gene: 7. This CDR3 has 15 residues. Germline V CDR1 and CDR2: MNHEY, SVGEGT. The CDR3 region is CASSWIRDRNYGYTF. DNA for the CDR3: TGTGCCAGCAGTTGGATCCGGGACAGAAACTATGGCTACACCTTC.

This clonotype was observed many times. The chain couples TRBV3-1 to TRBJ1-1, with D uncertain. The germline CDR1 and CDR2 sequences are LGHDT and YNNKEL (reference sequence). This CDR3 is 14 amino acids long. Trimming stripped 1 base from V and 5 bases from J, with 11 bases between. The CDR3, as DNA: TGTGCCAGCAGCCAAGTGGGTATTAATACTGAAGCTTTCTTT. Translation: CASSQVGINTEAFF.

The gene calls are TRBV5-1 and TRBJ2-5; D is possibly TRBD2 (5 bases). This CDR3 contains 15 residues. Trimming left V 4 bases short and J 4 bases short, with 17 bases between. In germline, CDR1 is SGHRS, CDR2 YFSETQ. The CDR3 reads CASSPRGPEIETQYF. As DNA, the CDR3 is TGCGCCAGCAGCCCGAGAGGGCCGGAGATAGAGACCCAGTACTTC.

In this sample, this clonotype turned up many times. V is TRBV7-9 and J is TRBJ1-5, with a tentative D call TRBD1 (6 bases). Germline CDR1 reads SEHNR; CDR2 reads FQNEAQ (reference sequence). This CDR3 spans 14 amino acids. Trimming left V 4 bases short and J 3 bases short, with 10 bases between. The chain's CDR3 is CASSSQGYNQPQHF. The CDR3 nucleotides read TGTGCCAGCAGCTCACAGGGATACAATCAGCCCCAGCATTTT. Based on the CDR3 plus reference TRBV7-9 and TRBJ1-5, the full variable domain is DTGVSQNPRHKITKRGQNVTFRCDPISEHNRLYWYRQTLGQGPEFLTYFQNEAQLEKSRLLSDRFSAERPKGSFSTLEIQRTEQGDSAMYLCASSSQGYNQPQHFGDGTRLSIL.

This chain uses TRBV19 with TRBJ1-1; D remains unclear. CDR1 and CDR2 (germline): LNHDA, SQIVND (reference sequence). Trimming shortened V by 5 bases and J by 1 base, and 11 bases separated the two germline ends. The CDR3 has 14 residues. The CDR3 region has the DNA TGTGCCAGTAGTGGAGCACCAAAGAACACTGAAGCTTTCTTT. Residues: CASSGAPKNTEAFF.

The CDR3 sequence is CASSYFLWNPSSYEQYF. The CDR3 nucleotides read TGTGCCAGCAGTTACTTCCTTTGGAACCCCTCCTCCTACGAGCAGTACTTC. V is TRBV6-5 and J is TRBJ2-7; D uncertain. This CDR3 has 17 amino acids. Trimming left V 1 base short and J 0 bases short, with 16 bases between. Germline-derived CDR1 and CDR2 are MNHEY and SVGAGI.

This clonotype was seen many times. This chain uses TRBV20-1 with TRBJ2-7, with D unclear. V lost 7 bases and J 4 bases, leaving 14 bases between the germline ends. Germline lookup yields CDR1 DFQATT and CDR2 SNEGSKA (reference sequence). The CDR3 extends over 12 amino acids. The DNA for the CDR3 is TGCAGTGTTGATAGTCTGGGTTACGAGCAGTACTTC. It specifies CSVDSLGYEQYF.

There are many counts of this clonotype. CDR3 loop: CSVRRVNYGYTF. The CDR3 nucleotides are TGCAGCGTGAGAAGGGTAAACTATGGCTACACCTTC. The chain couples TRBV29-1 to TRBJ1-2; D is uncertain. In germline, CDR1 is SQVTM, CDR2 ANQGSEA. V gave up 6 bases and J gave up 2 bases, with 10 bases separating them. The CDR3 extends over 12 amino acids.

The V and J genes are TRBV13 and TRBJ1-3, with unresolved D. Germline CDR1 reads PRHDT; CDR2 reads FYEKMQ (reference sequence). The CDR3 totals 14 residues. Trimming removed 5 bases from V and 6 bases from J, with 14 bases in between. In DNA, the CDR3 is TGTGCCAGCAGCGGGAGGTTGGAGAAAAACACCATATATTTT. Protein: CASSGRLEKNTIYF.

This clonotype was seen once. Germline is not matched at one junction end, which may reflect a read error. This chain connects TRBV15 to TRBJ1-5, with a weak D call TRBD1 (6 bases). The CDR3 spans 15 residues. Germline assignment: CDR1 LNHNV and CDR2 YYDKDF (reference sequence). CDR3 coding DNA: TGTGCCACCAGCAGGGAGGGGGGGGGCAACCAGCCCCAGCATTTT. It is translated as CATSREGGGNQPQHF.

J is TRBJ1-1 and V is TRBV28; D not certain. The CDR3 has 12 residues. The germline CDR1 and CDR2 sequences are MDHEN and SYDVKM. V gave up 7 bases and J gave up 6 bases, with 12 bases separating them. CDR3 amino acids: CASTERRAEAFF. For the CDR3, the DNA is TGTGCCAGCACCGAACGGAGAGCTGAAGCTTTCTTT. The entire variable domain, with the rest obtained from reference TRBV28 and TRBJ1-1, is as follows: DVKVTQSSRYLVKRTGEKVFLECVQDMDHENMFWYRQDPGLGLRLIYFSYDVKMKEKGDIPEGYSVSREKKERFSLILESASTNQTSMYLCASTERRAEAFFGQGTRLTVV.

Ten or more counts support this clonotype. The chain combines TRBV29-1 with TRBJ1-2; 11 bases are shared with TRBD1. With 7 bases clipped from V and 5 bases from J, the junction kept 6 bases outside the gene matches. From germline, CDR1 is SQVTM and CDR2 ANQGSEA. This CDR3 spans 13 amino acids. CDR3 DNA: TGCAGCGGACGGACAGGGGGCGGTTATGGCTACACCTTC. Its protein is CSGRTGGGYGYTF.